Listed here are 15 T cell receptor beta chains from one sample, sequenced in a study of spatial heterogeneity in lung cancer. The time point here: sample taken at primary tumor resection. The sequenced material consisted of unsorted whole RNA from tumor, nontumor lung or frozen PBMC. In TCRdb, the 5' RACE reads were re-called with MiXCR into one record per CDR3 protein. The sample lists 35,000 to 45,000 distinct CDR3 sequences, roughly 5.5% occurring once. Here the sequenced sample was PBMCs, taken at surgery. Receptors originate from a female donor with early-stage non-small cell lung cancer.

This clonotype was detected ten times or more. CDR3 nucleotides: TGTGCCAGCAGCTTAGTCTCGCAGGGAGGGTACGAGCAGTACTTC. This encodes CASSLVSQGGYEQYF. This chain links TRBV7-9 with TRBJ2-7, with 7 bases fitting TRBD2. Trimming at V came to 1 base and at J to 4 bases, leaving 7 bases not matched to a gene. Germline V lookup: CDR1 SEHNR, CDR2 FQNEAQ (reference sequence). This CDR3 spans 15 amino acids.

The sample holds a few counts of this clonotype. The rearrangement joins TRBV2 to TRBJ1-5; 12 nucleotides line up with TRBD1. The CDR3 is 18 amino acids. Per the germline V gene, CDR1 is SNHLY and CDR2 is FYNNEI. Unmatched junction bases numbered 10, after V lost 0 bases and J lost 7 bases. This CDR3 reads CASSEALRDRGPGQPQHF. CDR3 nucleotide sequence: TGTGCCAGCAGTGAAGCGCTTCGGGACAGGGGGCCCGGGCAGCCCCAGCATTTT.

This clonotype was recorded many times. The gene calls are TRBV9 and TRBJ1-1, with a tentative D call TRBD1 (6 bases). The CDR3 sequence is 14 residues long. The germline CDR1 and CDR2 sequences are SGDLS and YYNGEE. Trimming removed 2 bases from V and 6 bases from J, with 14 bases in between. CDR3 sequence: CASSVEQGLAEAFF. CDR3 sequence (DNA): TGTGCCAGCAGCGTGGAACAGGGCCTGGCTGAAGCTTTCTTT.

This clonotype was recorded a few times. The CDR3 nucleotides are TGTGCCTGGGGCAGGCAAAACATTCAGTACTTC. Amino acid sequence: CAWGRQNIQYF. The rearrangement joins TRBV30 to TRBJ2-4; D gene ambiguous. The CDR3 spans 11 residues. The V end was cut by 5 bases, the J end by 5 bases, with 7 bases between. Germline-derived CDR1 and CDR2 are GTSNPN and SVGIG (reference sequence).

This clonotype was seen at least ten times. The chain couples TRBV5-1 to TRBJ2-7, with TRBD2 identical over 12 bases. Germline V gene lookup returns CDR1 SGHRS and CDR2 YFSETQ. The ends lost 4 bases at V and 7 bases at J; junction bases unmatched: 9. The CDR3 is 15 amino acids. CDR3 in amino acids: CASSLGLAGKGEQYF. The DNA of the CDR3 is TGCGCCAGCAGCCTAGGACTAGCGGGGAAGGGGGAGCAGTACTTC.

This sequence joins TRBV12-3 or TRBV12-4 and TRBJ2-1, with D unclear. Between the trimmed V and J ends, which lost 5 bases and 2 bases, there was a span of 4 bases. CDR3 length: 12 residues. The CDR3 nucleotides read TGTGCCAGCAGTCCAACCTACAATGAGCAGTTCTTC. It codes for CASSPTYNEQFF.

The chain combines TRBV4-2 with TRBJ2-7, with 9 bases lining up with TRBD2. V lost 2 bases and J lost 4; bases outside the gene matches: 6. The germline gives CDR1 LGHNA, CDR2 YNFKEQ. The CDR3 has 15 residues. CDR3 nucleotides: TGTGCCAGCAGCCAAACTGGCGCGGGGGGGTACGAGCAGTACTTC. It encodes CASSQTGAGGYEQYF.

This clonotype was observed at least ten times. The CDR3 reads CASSLVQGGKLFF. The CDR3 nucleotides read TGTGCCAGCAGTTTAGTTCAGGGAGGGAAACTGTTTTTT. The gene calls are TRBV12-3 or TRBV12-4 and TRBJ1-4, with TRBD1 as a possible D gene (5 bases). V was clipped by 1 base and J by 11 bases, with 11 bases between them. This CDR3 contains 13 residues.

This clonotype was seen ten or more times. The chain carries TRBV7-2 and TRBJ2-1, with TRBD1 matching over 9 bases. Trimming removed 5 bases from V and 9 bases from J; junction bases left unmatched: 11. Germline V CDR1 and CDR2: SGHTA, FQGNSA. The CDR3 is made up of 15 amino acids. CDR3 bases: TGTGCCAGCAGCAAGACAGGGGGGGCCCTGGTTGAGCAGTTCTTC. It codes for CASSKTGGALVEQFF.

The table lists this clonotype with many counts. The chain joins TRBV6-2 or TRBV6-3 to TRBJ2-1; TRBD1 matches at 9 bases. CDR3 length equals 15 residues. Germline values: CDR1 MNHEY, CDR2 SVGEGT. The junction had 9 bases not matched to a gene; V was cut back by 4 bases and J by 8 bases. The CDR3 DNA sequence: TGTGCCAGCAGTTCCCGGGACAGGGTAGTCGATGAGCAGTTCTTC. Translating it yields CASSSRDRVVDEQFF.

This clonotype was recorded many times. The rearrangement links TRBV20-1 to TRBJ2-2; D gene uncertain. The germline V gene encodes CDR1 DFQATT and CDR2 SNEGSKA (reference sequence). V lost 2 bases and J 6 bases, leaving 10 bases between the germline ends. The CDR3 loop spans 13 amino acids. The CDR3 spells CSARWPAAGELFF. CDR3 sequence (DNA): TGCAGTGCTAGATGGCCCGCGGCCGGGGAGCTGTTTTTT.

This clonotype appeared many times. The rearrangement joins TRBV12-3 or TRBV12-4 to TRBJ1-2; D is ambiguous. V was pared by 2 bases and J by 4 bases, with 5 bases between. This CDR3 spans 12 amino acids. CDR3 loop: CASSLNSYGYTF. The CDR3 nucleotides are TGTGCCAGCAGTTTAAACAGCTATGGCTACACCTTC.

This clonotype occurred many times. V is TRBV10-3 and J is TRBJ1-1; perhaps TRBD1 as D (6 bases). CDR3 size: 15 residues. Germline V gene data show CDR1 as ENHRY and CDR2 as SYGVKD. Trimming cost V 2 bases and J 1 base, with 11 bases left between them. The CDR3: CAISERGAQNTEAFF. CDR3 DNA sequence: TGTGCCATCAGTGAGAGGGGGGCCCAGAACACTGAAGCTTTCTTT.

This clonotype has a count of ten or more. J is TRBJ2-7 and V is TRBV18; 10 bases map to TRBD1. Trimming at V came to 4 bases and at J to 6 bases, leaving 6 bases not matched to a gene. The CDR3 is made up of 14 amino acids. Germline-derived CDR1 and CDR2 are KGHSH and LQKENI. Here the CDR3 reads CASSLGQGRVEQYF. The CDR3 bases are TGTGCCAGCTCACTGGGACAGGGGAGGGTCGAGCAGTACTTC.

In this sample, this clonotype turned up many times. This chain uses TRBV29-1 with TRBJ2-1; D not certain. Germline V gene lookup returns CDR1 SQVTM and CDR2 ANQGSEA. The CDR3 length is 12 residues. The V end was cut by 4 bases, the J end by 6 bases, with 10 bases between. CDR3 region: CSVGMSINEQFF. CDR3 nucleotides: TGCAGCGTTGGCATGAGTATCAATGAGCAGTTCTTC.